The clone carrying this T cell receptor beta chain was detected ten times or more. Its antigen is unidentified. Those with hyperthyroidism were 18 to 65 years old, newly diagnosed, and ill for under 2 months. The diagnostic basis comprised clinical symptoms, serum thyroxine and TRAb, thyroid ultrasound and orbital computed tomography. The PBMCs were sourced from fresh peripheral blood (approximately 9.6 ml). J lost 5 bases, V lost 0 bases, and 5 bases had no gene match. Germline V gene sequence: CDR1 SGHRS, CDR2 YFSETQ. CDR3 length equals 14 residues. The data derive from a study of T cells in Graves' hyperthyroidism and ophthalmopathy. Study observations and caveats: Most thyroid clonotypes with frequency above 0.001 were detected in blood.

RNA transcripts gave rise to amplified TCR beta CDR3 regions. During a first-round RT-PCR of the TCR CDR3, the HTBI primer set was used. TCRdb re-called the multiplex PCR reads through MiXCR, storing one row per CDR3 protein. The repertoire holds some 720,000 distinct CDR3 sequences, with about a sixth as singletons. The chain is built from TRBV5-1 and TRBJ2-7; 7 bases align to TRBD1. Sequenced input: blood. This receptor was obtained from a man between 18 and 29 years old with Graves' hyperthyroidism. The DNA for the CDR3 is TGCGCCAGCAGCTTGGACAACAGGGGCCACGAGCAGTACTTC. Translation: CASSLDNRGHEQYF.